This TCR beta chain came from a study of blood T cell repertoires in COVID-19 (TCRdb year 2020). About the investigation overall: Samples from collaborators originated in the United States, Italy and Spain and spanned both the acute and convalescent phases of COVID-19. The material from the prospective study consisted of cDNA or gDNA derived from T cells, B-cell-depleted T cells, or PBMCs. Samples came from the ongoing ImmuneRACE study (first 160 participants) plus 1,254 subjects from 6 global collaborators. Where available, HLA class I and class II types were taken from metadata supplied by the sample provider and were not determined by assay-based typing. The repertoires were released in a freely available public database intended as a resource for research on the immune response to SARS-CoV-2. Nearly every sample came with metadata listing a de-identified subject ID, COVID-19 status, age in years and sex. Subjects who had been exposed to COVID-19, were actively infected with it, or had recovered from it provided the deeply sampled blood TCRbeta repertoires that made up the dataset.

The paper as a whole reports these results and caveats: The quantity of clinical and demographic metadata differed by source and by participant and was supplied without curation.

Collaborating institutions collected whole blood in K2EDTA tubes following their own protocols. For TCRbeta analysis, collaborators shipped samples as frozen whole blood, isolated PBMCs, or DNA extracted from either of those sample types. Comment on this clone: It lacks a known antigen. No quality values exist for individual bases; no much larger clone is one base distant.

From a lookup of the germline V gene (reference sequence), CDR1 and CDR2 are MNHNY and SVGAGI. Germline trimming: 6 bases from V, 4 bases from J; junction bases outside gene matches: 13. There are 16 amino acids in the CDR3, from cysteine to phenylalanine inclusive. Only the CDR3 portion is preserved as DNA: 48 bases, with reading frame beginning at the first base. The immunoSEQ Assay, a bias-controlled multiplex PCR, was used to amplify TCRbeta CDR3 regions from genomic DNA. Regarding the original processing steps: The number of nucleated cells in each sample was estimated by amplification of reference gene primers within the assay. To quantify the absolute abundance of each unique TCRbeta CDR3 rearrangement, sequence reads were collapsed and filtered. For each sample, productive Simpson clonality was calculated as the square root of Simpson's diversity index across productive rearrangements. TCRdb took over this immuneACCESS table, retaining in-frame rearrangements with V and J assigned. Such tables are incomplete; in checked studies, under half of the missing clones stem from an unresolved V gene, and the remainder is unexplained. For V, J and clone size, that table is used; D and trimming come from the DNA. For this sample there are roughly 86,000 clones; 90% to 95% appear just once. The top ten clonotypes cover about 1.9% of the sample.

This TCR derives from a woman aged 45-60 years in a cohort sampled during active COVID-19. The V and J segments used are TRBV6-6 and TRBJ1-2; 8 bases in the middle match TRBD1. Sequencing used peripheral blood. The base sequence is TGTGCCAGCAGCCCAAGGGATGCAGGACAGGGCTATGGCTACACCTTC. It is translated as CASSPRDAGQGYGYTF.